Following are 6 T cell receptor beta chains from one sample sequenced in a study of blood T cell repertoires in COVID-19. Generated by immunoSEQ multiplex PCR, the TCRdb table keeps only in-frame clones and is missing some. The table records around 250,000 clones, roughly 84% of them present only once. Sequences were obtained from peripheral blood. All receptors derive from a woman aged 40 to 50 who had recovered from COVID-19.

This chain links TRBV5-4 with TRBJ2-2; a weak D match, TRBD2 (5 bases). The V end lost 1 base, the J end lost 6 bases, and 7 bases lay between the germline ends. Germline V lookup: CDR1 SGHNT, CDR2 YYREEE (reference sequence). This CDR3 has 13 amino acids. The CDR3 loop reads CASSLRGPGELFF. Here the CDR3 DNA reads TGTGCCAGCAGCTTGCGAGGGCCCGGGGAGCTGTTTTTT.

The V gene is TRBV14, the J gene TRBJ1-2; no definite D call. The germline V and J ends were trimmed by 3 bases and 4 bases, with 15 bases remaining between them. The V gene's germline CDR1 is SGHDN and CDR2 FVKESK. CDR3 length: 15 residues. CDR3 loop: CASSQTSGAFYGYTF. Here the CDR3 DNA reads TGTGCCAGCAGCCAGACTAGCGGAGCGTTCTATGGCTACACCTTC.

The chain couples TRBV6-1 to TRBJ1-1; D gene ambiguous. The V end was cut by 2 bases, the J end by 6 bases, with 10 bases between. Germline assignment: CDR1 MNHNS and CDR2 SASEGT. The CDR3 has 13 amino acids. The CDR3: CASSERRAAEAFF. CDR3 nucleotides: TGTGCCAGCAGTGAAAGGAGGGCGGCTGAAGCTTTCTTT.

Details on this clone: Within the sample, other DNA sequences also encode this same CDR3. V usage is TRBV3-1 (or the pseudogene TRBV3-2) and J usage is TRBJ2-5; 8 bases are a match to TRBD1. The CDR3 covers 13 residues. Germline V gives CDR1 LGHDT, CDR2 YNNKEL (reference sequence). V shed 4 bases, J shed 5 bases, and the junction held 3 bases outside the gene matches. The CDR3: CASSRQGLETQYF. The CDR3 DNA reads as TGTGCCAGCAGCCGACAGGGGTTGGAGACCCAGTACTTC.

V gene TRBV13 combines with J gene TRBJ2-7; TRBD2 aligns across 7 bases. Germline V gives CDR1 PRHDT, CDR2 FYEKMQ (reference sequence). The J segment lost 0 bases and the V segment lost 3 bases, leaving 2 bases of the junction unmatched. The CDR3 spans 14 residues. For the CDR3, the DNA is TGTGCCAGCAGCTTGGGCGGGAGCTCCTACGAGCAGTACTTC. Translation: CASSLGGSSYEQYF. Full variable domain (missing parts from reference TRBV13 and TRBJ2-7): AAGVIQSPRHLIKEKRETATLKCYPIPRHDTVYWYQQGPGQDPQFLISFYEKMQSDKGSIPDRFSAQQFSDYHSELNMSSLELGDSALYFCASSLGGSSYEQYFGPGTRLTVT.

The J gene is TRBJ2-2, the V gene TRBV29-1, with a tentative D call TRBD1 (5 bases). Trimming shortened V by 4 bases and J by 6 bases, and 12 bases separated the two germline ends. Germline CDR1 and CDR2: SQVTM and ANQGSEA. The CDR3 loop spans 13 amino acids. CDR3 coding DNA: TGCAGCGTTGGTTCCAGGGTCGCCGGGGAGCTGTTTTTT. Protein: CSVGSRVAGELFF.